These T cell receptor beta chains were read from a single sample in a study of beta chain features in type 1 diabetes. Libraries were prepared by immunoSEQ multiplex PCR; TCRdb keeps only in-frame clonotypes and omits some of them. The data show some 330,000 clones, over 10% seen once. Sample: naive CD4+ T cells from blood. The receptors were sampled from a woman aged 18-29 years with type 1 diabetes. Both conserved end residues are part of each CDR3.

TRBJ2-3	TRBV23-1	CASRGTDRNSTDTQYF
TRBJ2-5	TRBV11-3	CASRFRGSRETQYF
TRBJ2-7	TRBV5-5	CASSLTYEQYF
TRBJ2-5	TRBV7-9	CASSFPTGGWKTQYF
TRBJ1-1	TRBV19	CASTETGGTEAFF
TRBJ2-2	TRBV11-2	CASRTHQGAGELFF
TRBJ2-1	TRBV6-5	CASSYSLRESLAEQFF
TRBJ2-1	TRBV19	CATRTRQLHNEQFF
TRBJ2-1	TRBV7-3	CASSQAGRNEQFF
TRBJ2-1	TRBV7-9	CASALSGRAQFF
TRBJ1-3	TRBV7-9	CASSPGQGNTIYF
TRBJ1-1	TRBV2	CARHRDVTEAFF
TRBJ2-7	TRBV18	CASSRSTGLSYEQYF
TRBJ2-7	TRBV18	CASSPAGDEQYF
TRBJ1-2	TRBV5-6	CASSLGQVLGYGYTF
TRBJ1-1	TRBV27	CASSLSQGQTEAFF
TRBJ2-6	TRBV19	CATVEGQGRSGANVLTF
TRBJ1-5	TRBV7-2	CASSLGSGNQPQHF
TRBJ2-2	TRBV10-3	CATARPGQGGTGELFF
TRBJ2-3	TRBV30	CAWTLANTDTQYF
TRBJ2-3	TRBV14	CASSLAGTNTDTQYF
TRBJ1-4	TRBV2	CASSERQRNEKLFF
TRBJ2-2	TRBV11-3	CASRLLRDTGELFF
TRBJ1-1	TRBV4-3	CASSQDVSQVSEAFF
TRBJ2-7	TRBV2	CASSESPSTHEQYF
TRBJ2-4	TRBV2	CASSVAHLAKNIQYF
TRBJ1-4	TRBV5-1	CASSLIPLLGGRNEKLFF
TRBJ1-1	TRBV5-1	CASSLYRVTEAFF
TRBJ2-5	TRBV5-1	CASSQPTGGAPPMGTQYF
TRBJ2-5	TRBV5-4	CASSLVQGRETQYF
TRBJ2-2	TRBV7-9	CASSPLGTSGRRTGELFF
TRBJ1-1	TRBV5-1	CASSLEQDTEAFF
TRBJ2-2	TRBV29-1	CSVREGRGPTGELFF
TRBJ1-1	TRBV4-1	CASSRQGNTEAFF
TRBJ1-2	TRBV7-9	CASSLSQNANYGYTF
TRBJ1-1	TRBV5-1	CASSLNPAEAFF
TRBJ1-5	TRBV20-1	CSARGGQPQHF
TRBJ2-1	TRBV7-2	CASSPRGTSGPYNEQFF
TRBJ2-7	TRBV5-1	CASSFGTGSSYEQYF
TRBJ2-1	TRBV18	CASSPGEDYEQFF
TRBJ2-6	TRBV30	CAGSGSGANVLTF
TRBJ2-7	TRBV21-1	CASISRQSHEQYF
TRBJ2-1	TRBV5-1	CASRLTGSPHNEQFF
TRBJ2-2	TRBV12-2	CASRPRKPRGLIGELFF
TRBJ2-7	TRBV18	CASSSDTFIYEQYF
TRBJ2-1	TRBV15	CATSPGRGGYNEQFF
TRBJ2-1	TRBV4-2	CASSQSRPGTRSNEQFF